A single sample is the source of the 19 T cell receptor beta chains below, sequenced in a study of glioma-infiltrating T cells after dendritic cell vaccination. TCRdb keeps only in-frame clones here, not all; method: immunoSEQ multiplex PCR. Of around 100,000 clones listed, about four fifths were seen once; the top ten hold 6.8%. Stated time point: after dendritic cell vaccination, including at tumor progression/relapse. Sequenced here: blood, sampled after dendritic cell vaccination. Receptor source: a human donor with glioblastoma.

The gene calls are TRBV30 and TRBJ1-3; unclear D gene. CDR1 and CDR2 from the germline V gene are GTSNPN and SVGIG (reference sequence). Trimming removed 5 bases from V and 0 bases from J, with 5 bases in between. This CDR3 region has 12 residues. CDR3 DNA sequence: TGTGCCTGGTCCTTCTCTGGAAACACCATATATTTT. The encoded protein is CAWSFSGNTIYF.

The chain is built from TRBV25-1 and TRBJ1-1; 11 bases are shared with TRBD1. Trimming removed 7 bases from V and 5 bases from J; junction bases left unmatched: 6. There are 14 residues in the CDR3. Germline values: CDR1 MGHDK, CDR2 SYGVNS. The CDR3 DNA follows: TGTGCCAGCACTGGGACAGGGGGGCGGACTGAAGCTTTCTTT. Residues: CASTGTGGRTEAFF.

The genes are TRBV2 and TRBJ2-2; D gene ambiguous. Deletions cut 7 bases from V and 1 base from J, with 7 bases between. Germline V gives CDR1 SNHLY, CDR2 FYNNEI. This CDR3 is built from 13 residues. CDR3 loop: CASKQENTGELFF. The CDR3 region has the DNA TGTGCCAGCAAGCAGGAGAACACCGGGGAGCTGTTTTTT. The variable domain in full, completed from reference TRBV2 and TRBJ2-2, reads EPEVTQTPSHQVTQMGQEVILRCVPISNHLYFYWYRQILGQKVEFLVSFYNNEISEKSEIFDDQFSVERPDGSNFTLKIRSTKLEDSAMYFCASKQENTGELFFGEGSRLTVL.

The chain has TRBV10-2 and TRBJ1-1; tentatively, D is TRBD1 (5 bases). The CDR3 is 14 residues long. Germline loops: CDR1 WSHSY, CDR2 SAAADI. Trimming took 0 bases from V and 5 from J, leaving 10 bases between them. CDR3 sequence: CASSESRGMTEAFF. The CDR3 nucleotides read TGCGCCAGCAGTGAGTCTCGGGGGATGACTGAAGCTTTCTTT.

The chain links TRBV14 to TRBJ1-1, with TRBD1 as a possible D gene (5 bases). Deletions cut 3 bases from V and 10 bases from J, with 21 bases between. CDR3 length: 15 residues. Germline CDR1 SGHDN, CDR2 FVKESK. The CDR3 here is CASSQVFSGGGGAFF. The CDR3 DNA reads TGTGCCAGCAGCCAGGTGTTCAGCGGTGGGGGGGGAGCTTTCTTT.

The chain uses TRBV28 and TRBJ1-2; TRBD1 aligns across 7 bases. CDR1 is MDHEN and CDR2 is SYDVKM in the germline V gene. The junction had 5 bases not matched to a gene; V was cut back by 4 bases and J by 0 bases. The CDR3 loop spans 15 amino acids. The CDR3 DNA reads as TGTGCCAGCAGTTCCCTGGGACAGACTAACTATGGCTACACCTTC. This gives the protein CASSSLGQTNYGYTF.

The chain is built from TRBV10-3 and TRBJ1-2; 7 bases match TRBD1. With 10 bases clipped from V and 2 bases from J, the junction kept 10 bases outside the gene matches. The CDR3 runs 14 residues. CDR1 and CDR2 from the germline V gene are ENHRY and SYGVKD. CDR3 coding DNA: TGTGCCACCCACCTCGAGGGGGCAAACTATGGCTACACCTTC. Residues: CATHLEGANYGYTF.

This chain connects TRBV27 to TRBJ2-7; TRBD2 matches 7 bases. This CDR3 comprises 15 residues. Per the germline V gene, CDR1 is MNHEY and CDR2 is SMNVEV (reference sequence). J was trimmed by 1 base and V by 2 bases; bases with no gene match: 5. The CDR3 DNA sequence: TGTGCCAGCAGTTTAATTCCGGGGGGATCCTACGAGCAGTACTTC. It is translated as CASSLIPGGSYEQYF.

The chain couples TRBV2 to TRBJ2-1; D possibly corresponds to TRBD2 (6 bases). CDR3 length: 13 amino acids. Per germline, CDR1 SNHLY and CDR2 FYNNEI. Trimming shortened V by 6 bases and J by 10 bases, and 16 bases separated the two germline ends. CDR3 residues: CASSLGGPREQFF. CDR3 sequence (DNA): TGTGCCAGCAGCCTAGGAGGGCCCAGAGAGCAGTTCTTC.

J is TRBJ1-1 and V is TRBV9, with 7 bases identical to TRBD1. Trimming at V came to 3 bases and at J to 3 bases, leaving 8 bases not matched to a gene. The CDR3 extends over 15 amino acids. Germline values: CDR1 SGDLS, CDR2 YYNGEE. Here the CDR3 DNA reads TGTGCCAGCAGCGCGGGGGGGACAGATGACACTGAAGCTTTCTTT. Protein: CASSAGGTDDTEAFF.

The CDR3 coding sequence is TGTGCCAGTAGTACCCGGTGGGGGGGAAGCACAGATACGCAGTATTTT. The encoded protein is CASSTRWGGSTDTQYF. The V gene is TRBV19, the J gene TRBJ2-3; TRBD2 matches 7 bases. The CDR3 spans 16 residues. The germline CDR1 and CDR2 sequences are LNHDA and SQIVND (reference sequence). The junction had 7 bases not matched to a gene; V was cut back by 4 bases and J by 0 bases.

The chain combines TRBV7-2 with TRBJ1-4, with D unclear. Germline CDR1 and CDR2: SGHTA and FQGNSA. The CDR3 loop spans 15 amino acids. Between the trimmed V and J ends, which lost 1 base and 0 bases, there was a span of 6 bases. The chain's CDR3 is CASSLGGPTNEKLFF. CDR3 bases: TGTGCCAGCAGCTTAGGAGGTCCAACTAATGAAAAACTGTTTTTT.

The V and J genes are TRBV2 and TRBJ1-1; the D is unclear. CDR1 is SNHLY and CDR2 is FYNNEI in the germline V gene. CDR3 length: 16 residues. Trimming pared 7 bases from V and 0 bases from J, leaving 18 bases between. The CDR3 DNA reads TGTGCCAGCATTACAAATCCGGGAACTTTGAACACTGAAGCTTTCTTT. The encoded protein is CASITNPGTLNTEAFF.

The chain joins TRBV7-2 to TRBJ1-2; D gene uncertain. Trimming stripped 1 base from V and 3 bases from J, with 9 bases between. Germline CDR1 and CDR2: SGHTA and FQGNSA. CDR3 length: 14 amino acids. CDR3 amino acids: CASSLGGGDYGYTF. The CDR3 DNA is TGTGCCAGCAGCTTAGGGGGAGGAGACTATGGCTACACCTTC.

The V gene is TRBV7-9, the J gene TRBJ1-2, with D hard to call. Per the germline V gene, CDR1 is SEHNR and CDR2 is FQNEAQ (reference sequence). This CDR3 comprises 13 residues. V lost 6 bases and J 4 bases, leaving 12 bases between the germline ends. The CDR3 reads CASRPPDSYGYTF. Written as DNA, the CDR3 is TGTGCCAGCAGGCCACCCGACTCCTATGGCTACACCTTC. The full variable domain, with the rest looked up from reference TRBV7-9 and TRBJ1-2, is DTGVSQNPRHKITKRGQNVTFRCDPISEHNRLYWYRQTLGQGPEFLTYFQNEAQLEKSRLLSDRFSAERPKGSFSTLEIQRTEQGDSAMYLCASRPPDSYGYTFGSGTRLTVV.

This clone has only a few counts. This rearrangement joins TRBV4-1 to TRBJ1-4, with D possibly being TRBD1 (5 bases). The CDR3 loop spans 15 amino acids. Trimming shortened V by 1 base and J by 8 bases, and 14 bases separated the two germline ends. Germline CDR1 and CDR2: MGHRA and YSYEKL. The DNA of the CDR3 is TGCGCCAGCAGCCAAGGAACAGGTTTGGTCGAAAAACTGTTTTTT. Its translation: CASSQGTGLVEKLFF.

About this clone itself: The identical CDR3 is also encoded by other nucleotide sequences in the sample. The rearrangement links TRBV19 to TRBJ2-3; D possibly corresponds to TRBD1 (6 bases). Trimming shortened V by 1 base and J by 6 bases, and 14 bases separated the two germline ends. Germline V lookup: CDR1 LNHDA, CDR2 SQIVND (reference sequence). The CDR3 is made up of 15 amino acids. CDR3 region: CASSIGTGSADTQYF. The CDR3, as DNA: TGTGCCAGTAGTATAGGTACAGGGTCCGCCGATACGCAGTATTTT. Full variable domain (remainder filled in from reference TRBV19 and TRBJ2-3): DGGITQSPKYLFRKEGQNVTLSCEQNLNHDAMYWYRQDPGQGLRLIYYSQIVNDFQKGDIAEGYSVSREKKESFPLTVTSAQKNPTAFYLCASSIGTGSADTQYFGPGTRLTVL.

V is TRBV7-6 and J is TRBJ1-1; TRBD1 is a possible D gene (6 bases). Trimming took off 0 bases at V and 2 bases at J, with 19 bases between the two ends. The CDR3 loop spans 18 amino acids. The V gene's germline CDR1 is SGHVS and CDR2 FNYEAQ. The CDR3 sequence is CASSLALQGQALNTEAFF. In nucleotides, the CDR3 is TGTGCCAGCAGCTTAGCGCTCCAGGGGCAGGCCCTAAACACTGAAGCTTTCTTT.

The chain recombines TRBV5-1 with TRBJ2-7, with 7 bases lining up with TRBD2. Per the germline V gene, CDR1 is SGHRS and CDR2 is YFSETQ. V trimming: 4 bases; J trimming: 1 base; junction bases outside the gene matches: 11. The CDR3 is made up of 16 amino acids. The CDR3 bases are TGCGCCAGCAGCCATTACACCGGGACTACATCCTACGAGCAGTACTTC. Residues: CASSHYTGTTSYEQYF.